The next 5 T cell receptor beta chains were all read from a single sample in a study of blood T cell repertoires in COVID-19. TCRdb's copy holds only in-frame clones and misses some; the assay was immunoSEQ multiplex PCR. The sample consists of around 340,000 clones, around 88% of them appearing once. Sequenced: peripheral blood. These receptors were collected from an older woman with COVID-19, enrolled during active disease.

The V call is TRBV18, the J call TRBJ1-2, with 7 nucleotides matching TRBD1. Germline assignment: CDR1 KGHSH and CDR2 LQKENI. The CDR3 extends over 13 amino acids. V gave up 0 bases and J gave up 8 bases; unmatched junction bases: 3. The CDR3 region is CASSPPGQPGYTF. The DNA of the CDR3 is TGTGCCAGCTCACCACCGGGACAGCCGGGCTACACCTTC.

The chain uses TRBV19 and TRBJ2-1, with 15 bases aligning to TRBD2. This CDR3 spans 15 amino acids. V gave up 7 bases and J gave up 8 bases; unmatched junction bases: 6. CDR1 is LNHDA, CDR2 SQIVND, per germline (reference sequence). CDR3 bases: TGTGCCAGTACCCGGGGGACTAGCGGGGGGTATGAGCAGTTCTTC. This sequence encodes CASTRGTSGGYEQFF.

The chain has TRBV2 and TRBJ2-7; 8 nucleotides line up with TRBD1. V was clipped by 4 bases and J by 1 base; unmatched bases: 3. The CDR3 totals 14 residues. CDR1 SNHLY and CDR2 FYNNEI come from the germline V gene. Written as DNA, the CDR3 is TGTGCCAGCAGTGGAGGACAGGGATCCTACGAGCAGTACTTC. Translation gives CASSGGQGSYEQYF. The complete variable domain, with remaining parts taken from reference TRBV2 and TRBJ2-7, reads EPEVTQTPSHQVTQMGQEVILRCVPISNHLYFYWYRQILGQKVEFLVSFYNNEISEKSEIFDDQFSVERPDGSNFTLKIRSTKLEDSAMYFCASSGGQGSYEQYFGPGTRLTVT.

The V gene is TRBV9, the J gene TRBJ1-1; D is unresolved. V lost 7 bases and J 0 bases, leaving 16 bases between the germline ends. The CDR3 is made up of 15 amino acids. Germline V gives CDR1 SGDLS, CDR2 YYNGEE. The CDR3 spells CASSSGSNLNTEAFF. The CDR3 DNA follows: TGTGCCAGCTCTTCGGGATCCAACTTGAACACTGAAGCTTTCTTT.

The sample holds one count of this clone. The rearrangement uses TRBV4-3 and TRBJ2-1; the D gene is possibly TRBD2 (5 bases). The CDR3 is 16 residues long. V was trimmed by 0 bases and J by 2 bases, leaving 11 bases between them. Germline-derived CDR1 and CDR2 are LGHNA and YSLEER. CDR3 coding DNA: TGCGCCAGCAGCCAAGATTTTAAGCGGACCTACAATGAGCAGTTCTTC. It yields the protein CASSQDFKRTYNEQFF.